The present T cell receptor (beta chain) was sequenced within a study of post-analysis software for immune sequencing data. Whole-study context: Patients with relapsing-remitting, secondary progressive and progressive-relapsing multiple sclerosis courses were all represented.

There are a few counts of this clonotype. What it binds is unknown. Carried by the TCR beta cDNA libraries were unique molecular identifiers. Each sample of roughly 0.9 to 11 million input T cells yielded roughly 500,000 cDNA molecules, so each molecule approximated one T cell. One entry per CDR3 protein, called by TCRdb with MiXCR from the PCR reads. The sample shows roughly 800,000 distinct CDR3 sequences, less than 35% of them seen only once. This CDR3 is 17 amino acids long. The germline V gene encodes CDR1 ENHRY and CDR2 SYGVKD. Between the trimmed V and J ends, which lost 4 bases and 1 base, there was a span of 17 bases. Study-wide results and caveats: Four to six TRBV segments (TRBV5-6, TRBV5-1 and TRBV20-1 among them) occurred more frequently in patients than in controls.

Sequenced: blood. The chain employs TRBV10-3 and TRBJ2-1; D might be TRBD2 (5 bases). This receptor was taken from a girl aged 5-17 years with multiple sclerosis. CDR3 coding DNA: TGTGCCATCAGTGCTAGCCCTAAGCCGGGGTCCTACAATGAGCAGTTCTTC. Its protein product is CAISASPKPGSYNEQFF.